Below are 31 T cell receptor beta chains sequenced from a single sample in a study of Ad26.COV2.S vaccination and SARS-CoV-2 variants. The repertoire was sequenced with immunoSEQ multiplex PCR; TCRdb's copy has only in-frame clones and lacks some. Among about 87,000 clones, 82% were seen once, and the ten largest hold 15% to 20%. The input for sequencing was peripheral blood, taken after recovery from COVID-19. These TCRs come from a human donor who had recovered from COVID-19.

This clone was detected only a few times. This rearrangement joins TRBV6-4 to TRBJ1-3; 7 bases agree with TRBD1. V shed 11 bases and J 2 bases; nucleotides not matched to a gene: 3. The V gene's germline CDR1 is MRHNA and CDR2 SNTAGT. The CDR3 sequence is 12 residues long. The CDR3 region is CARTGAGNTIYF. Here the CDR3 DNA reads TGTGCCCGCACAGGGGCTGGAAACACCATATATTTT.

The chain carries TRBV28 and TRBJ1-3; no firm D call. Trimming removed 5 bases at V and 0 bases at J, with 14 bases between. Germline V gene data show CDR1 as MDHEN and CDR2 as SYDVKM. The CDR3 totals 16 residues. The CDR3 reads CASSLRLGYSGNTIYF. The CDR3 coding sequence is TGTGCCAGCAGTCTAAGGCTCGGGTACTCTGGAAACACCATATATTTT. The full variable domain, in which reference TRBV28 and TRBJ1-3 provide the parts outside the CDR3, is DVKVTQSSRYLVKRTGEKVFLECVQDMDHENMFWYRQDPGLGLRLIYFSYDVKMKEKGDIPEGYSVSREKKERFSLILESASTNQTSMYLCASSLRLGYSGNTIYFGEGSWLTVV.

CDR3 sequence: CASSRQRVTNEKLFF. The CDR3 DNA sequence: TGTGCCAGCAGTCGCCAAAGGGTTACTAATGAAAAACTGTTTTTT. The chain has TRBV3-1 (or the pseudogene TRBV3-2) and TRBJ1-4, with D unclear. V was shortened by 6 bases and J by 2 bases, with 13 bases between the two germline ends. Looked up from germline, CDR1 is LGHDT and CDR2 is YNNKEL (reference sequence). The CDR3 consists of 15 residues.

For the CDR3, the DNA is TGTGCCAGCAGCCAAGAGCGGCTACAAGAGACCCAGTACTTC. Protein sequence: CASSQERLQETQYF. The chain recombines TRBV3-1 (or the pseudogene TRBV3-2) with TRBJ2-5; D gene ambiguous. The V end was cut by 0 bases, the J end by 2 bases, with 7 bases between. CDR1 and CDR2 (germline): LGHDT, YNNKEL (reference sequence). This CDR3 spans 14 amino acids.

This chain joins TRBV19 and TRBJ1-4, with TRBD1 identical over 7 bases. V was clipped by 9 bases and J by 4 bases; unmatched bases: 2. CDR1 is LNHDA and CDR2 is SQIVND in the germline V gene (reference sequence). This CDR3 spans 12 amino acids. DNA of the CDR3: TGTGCCAGCGGGACAGATAATGAAAAACTGTTTTTT. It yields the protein CASGTDNEKLFF.

CDR3 coding DNA: TGCGCCAGCAGCCAAGATCTAGGGCTAGCGGGAGGCAATGAGCAGTTCTTC. Protein: CASSQDLGLAGGNEQFF. The chain has TRBV4-3 and TRBJ2-1, with 11 bases that match TRBD2. Germline loops: CDR1 LGHNA, CDR2 YSLEER. This CDR3 region has 17 residues. J gave up 6 bases and V 0 bases, and 7 bases lay outside the gene matches.

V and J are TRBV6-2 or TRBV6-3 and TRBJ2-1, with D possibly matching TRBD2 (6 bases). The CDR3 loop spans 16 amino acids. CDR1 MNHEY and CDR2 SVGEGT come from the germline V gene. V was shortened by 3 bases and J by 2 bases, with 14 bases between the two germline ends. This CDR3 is CASSYQGGIAYNEQFF. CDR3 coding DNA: TGTGCCAGCAGTTATCAAGGCGGGATCGCCTACAATGAGCAGTTCTTC.

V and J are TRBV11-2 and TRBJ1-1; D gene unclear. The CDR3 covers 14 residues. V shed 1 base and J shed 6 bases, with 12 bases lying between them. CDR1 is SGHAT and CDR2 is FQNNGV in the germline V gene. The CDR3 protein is CASSLGVRLSEAFF. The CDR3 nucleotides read TGTGCCAGCAGCTTAGGGGTGAGGCTTTCTGAAGCTTTCTTT.

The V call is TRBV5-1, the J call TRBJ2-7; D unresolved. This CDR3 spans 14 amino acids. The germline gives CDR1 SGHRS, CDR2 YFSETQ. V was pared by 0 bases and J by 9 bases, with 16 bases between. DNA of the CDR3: TGCGCCAGCAGCTTGGACGGCGGTTCTCTCACGCAGTACTTC. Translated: CASSLDGGSLTQYF.

CDR3 bases: TGCGCCAGCAGTCGTTCAGGGAATTCACCCCTCCACTTT. Translated: CASSRSGNSPLHF. The chain is built from TRBV5-1 and TRBJ1-6, with a weak D call TRBD1 (5 bases). CDR3 length: 13 amino acids. V lost 5 bases and J 7 bases, leaving 10 bases between the germline ends. Germline lookup yields CDR1 SGHRS and CDR2 YFSETQ.

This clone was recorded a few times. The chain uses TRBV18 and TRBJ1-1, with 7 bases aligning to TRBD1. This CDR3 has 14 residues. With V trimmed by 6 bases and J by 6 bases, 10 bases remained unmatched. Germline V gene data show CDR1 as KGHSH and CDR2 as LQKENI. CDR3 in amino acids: CASSRKTGHPEAFF. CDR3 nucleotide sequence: TGTGCCAGCTCGCGAAAGACAGGGCATCCTGAAGCTTTCTTT.

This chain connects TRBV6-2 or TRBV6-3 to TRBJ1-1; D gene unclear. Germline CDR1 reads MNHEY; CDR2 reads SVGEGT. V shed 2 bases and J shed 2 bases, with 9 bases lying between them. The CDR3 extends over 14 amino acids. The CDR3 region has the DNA TGTGCCAGCAGTTACGTAGGTCCTAACACTGAAGCTTTCTTT. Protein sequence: CASSYVGPNTEAFF.

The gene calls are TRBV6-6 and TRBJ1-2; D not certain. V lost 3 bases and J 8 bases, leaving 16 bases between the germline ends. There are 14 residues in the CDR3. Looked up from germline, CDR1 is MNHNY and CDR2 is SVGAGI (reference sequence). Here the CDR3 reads CASSYGQEVSGYTF. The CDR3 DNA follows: TGTGCCAGCAGTTATGGGCAAGAAGTAAGCGGCTACACCTTC.

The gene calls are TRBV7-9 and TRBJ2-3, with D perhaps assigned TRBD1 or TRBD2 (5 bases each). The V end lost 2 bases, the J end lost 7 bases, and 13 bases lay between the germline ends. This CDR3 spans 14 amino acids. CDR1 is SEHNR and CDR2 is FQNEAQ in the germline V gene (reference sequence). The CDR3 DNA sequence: TGTGCCAGCAGCTTACTAGCAGGGCGACATACGCAGTATTTT. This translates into CASSLLAGRHTQYF. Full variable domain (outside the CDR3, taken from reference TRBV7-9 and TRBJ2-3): DTGVSQNPRHKITKRGQNVTFRCDPISEHNRLYWYRQTLGQGPEFLTYFQNEAQLEKSRLLSDRFSAERPKGSFSTLEIQRTEQGDSAMYLCASSLLAGRHTQYFGPGTRLTVL.

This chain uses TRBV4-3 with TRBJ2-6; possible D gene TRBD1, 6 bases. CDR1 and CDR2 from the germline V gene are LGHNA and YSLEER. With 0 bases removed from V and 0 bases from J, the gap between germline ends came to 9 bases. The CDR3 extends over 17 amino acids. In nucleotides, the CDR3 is TGCGCCAGCAGCCAAGATGACAGGTCCTCTGGGGCCAACGTCCTGACTTTC. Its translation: CASSQDDRSSGANVLTF.

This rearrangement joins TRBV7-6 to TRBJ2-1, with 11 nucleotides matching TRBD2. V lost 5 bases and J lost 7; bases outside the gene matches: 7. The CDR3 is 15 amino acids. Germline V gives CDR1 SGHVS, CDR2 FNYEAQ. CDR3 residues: CASSPSGRRGNEQFF. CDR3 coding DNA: TGTGCCAGCAGCCCTAGCGGGAGGAGGGGTAATGAGCAGTTCTTC.

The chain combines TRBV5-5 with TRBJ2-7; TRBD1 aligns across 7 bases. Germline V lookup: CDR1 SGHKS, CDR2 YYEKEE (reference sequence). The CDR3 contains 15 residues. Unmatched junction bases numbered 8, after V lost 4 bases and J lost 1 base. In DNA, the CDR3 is TGTGCCAGCAGCCAACAGACAGGGTATTCCTACGAGCAGTACTTC. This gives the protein CASSQQTGYSYEQYF.

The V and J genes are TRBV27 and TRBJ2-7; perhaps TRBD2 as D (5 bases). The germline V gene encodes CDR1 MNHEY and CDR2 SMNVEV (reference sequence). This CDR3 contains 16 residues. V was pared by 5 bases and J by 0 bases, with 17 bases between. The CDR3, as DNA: TGTGCCAGCAGTCGGTCCGGCAGGACTTCCTCCTACGAGCAGTACTTC. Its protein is CASSRSGRTSSYEQYF.

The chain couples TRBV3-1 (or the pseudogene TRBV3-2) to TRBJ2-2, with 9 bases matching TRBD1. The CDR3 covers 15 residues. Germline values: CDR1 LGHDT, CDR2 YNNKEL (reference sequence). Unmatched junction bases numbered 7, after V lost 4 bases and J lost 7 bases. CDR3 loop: CASSPGQGGIGELFF. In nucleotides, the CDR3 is TGTGCCAGCAGCCCGGGACAGGGAGGGATCGGGGAGCTGTTTTTT.

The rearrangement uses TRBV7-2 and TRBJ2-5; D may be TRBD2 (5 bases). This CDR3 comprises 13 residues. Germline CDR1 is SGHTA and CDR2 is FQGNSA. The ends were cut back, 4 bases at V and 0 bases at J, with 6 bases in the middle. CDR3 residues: CASSWRDQETQYF. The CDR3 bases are TGTGCCAGCAGCTGGCGGGACCAAGAGACCCAGTACTTC.

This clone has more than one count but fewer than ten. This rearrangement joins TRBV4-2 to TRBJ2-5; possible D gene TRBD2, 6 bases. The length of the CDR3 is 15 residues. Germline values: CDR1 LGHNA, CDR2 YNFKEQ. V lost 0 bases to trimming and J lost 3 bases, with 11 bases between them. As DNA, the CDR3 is TGTGCCAGCAGCCAAGAGGGAGGTCAGAAAGAGACCCAGTACTTC. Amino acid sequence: CASSQEGGQKETQYF.

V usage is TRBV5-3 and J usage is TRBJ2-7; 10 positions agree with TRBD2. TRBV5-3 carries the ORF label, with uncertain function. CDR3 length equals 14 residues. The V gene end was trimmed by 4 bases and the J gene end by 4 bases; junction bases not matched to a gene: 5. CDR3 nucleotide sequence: TGTGCCAGAAGCACTAGCGGGGAATCTTACGAGCAGTACTTC. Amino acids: CARSTSGESYEQYF.

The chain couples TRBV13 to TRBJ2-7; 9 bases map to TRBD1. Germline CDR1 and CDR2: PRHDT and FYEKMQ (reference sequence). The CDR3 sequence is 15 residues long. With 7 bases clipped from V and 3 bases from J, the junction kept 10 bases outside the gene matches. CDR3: CASTPQTGGDYEQYF. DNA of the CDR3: TGTGCCAGCACCCCGCAAACAGGGGGCGACTACGAGCAGTACTTC.

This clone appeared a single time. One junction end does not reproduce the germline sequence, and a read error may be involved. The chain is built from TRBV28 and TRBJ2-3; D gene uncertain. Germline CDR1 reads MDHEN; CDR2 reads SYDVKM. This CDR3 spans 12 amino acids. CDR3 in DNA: TGTGCCAGCAGTCTATGGGCAGATACGCAGTATTTT. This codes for CASSLWADTQYF.

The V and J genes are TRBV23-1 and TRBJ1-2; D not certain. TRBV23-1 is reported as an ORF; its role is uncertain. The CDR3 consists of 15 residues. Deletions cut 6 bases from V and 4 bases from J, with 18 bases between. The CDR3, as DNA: TGCGCCAGCAGCCTCTGGTATGCCCTTTCCTATGGCTACACCTTC. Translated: CASSLWYALSYGYTF.

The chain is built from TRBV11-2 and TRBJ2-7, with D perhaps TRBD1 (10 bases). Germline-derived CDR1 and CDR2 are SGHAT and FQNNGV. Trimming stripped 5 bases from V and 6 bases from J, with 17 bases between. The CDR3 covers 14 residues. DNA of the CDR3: TGTGCCAGCAGCCCTAGCGGGACAGGGGCCGAGCAGTACTTC. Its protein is CASSPSGTGAEQYF.

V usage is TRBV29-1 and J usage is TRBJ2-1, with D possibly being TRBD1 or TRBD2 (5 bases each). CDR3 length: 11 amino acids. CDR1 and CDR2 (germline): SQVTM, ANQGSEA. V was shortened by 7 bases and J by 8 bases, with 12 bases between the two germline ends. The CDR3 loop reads CSASEGHEQFF. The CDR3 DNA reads TGCAGCGCTTCAGAGGGACATGAGCAGTTCTTC.

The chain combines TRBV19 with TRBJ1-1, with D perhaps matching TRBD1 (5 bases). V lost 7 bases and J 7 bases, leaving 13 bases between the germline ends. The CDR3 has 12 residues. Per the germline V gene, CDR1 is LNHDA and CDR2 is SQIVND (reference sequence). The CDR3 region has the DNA TGTGCCAGTACCTTGGGGGTGAGTGAAGCTTTCTTT. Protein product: CASTLGVSEAFF.

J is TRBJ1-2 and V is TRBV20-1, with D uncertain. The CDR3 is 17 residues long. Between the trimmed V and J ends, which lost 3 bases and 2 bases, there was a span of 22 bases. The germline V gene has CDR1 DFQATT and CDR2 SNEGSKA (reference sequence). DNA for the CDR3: TGCAGTGCTAGTCCGGGCGGATCGGCTGGCCGAAACTATGGCTACACCTTC. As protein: CSASPGGSAGRNYGYTF.

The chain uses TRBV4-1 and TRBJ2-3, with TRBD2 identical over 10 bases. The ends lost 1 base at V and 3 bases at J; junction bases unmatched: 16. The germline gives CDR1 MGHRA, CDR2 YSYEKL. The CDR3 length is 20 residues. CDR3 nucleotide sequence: TGCGCCAGCAGCCAAGCAGTCGCGGAGCGGGAGGGCTTAGGGACAGATACGCAGTATTTT. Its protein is CASSQAVAEREGLGTDTQYF.

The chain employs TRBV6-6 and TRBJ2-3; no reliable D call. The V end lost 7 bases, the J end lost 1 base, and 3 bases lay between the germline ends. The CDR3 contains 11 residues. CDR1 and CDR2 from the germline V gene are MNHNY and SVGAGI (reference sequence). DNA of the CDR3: TGTGCCAGCACGGGCACAGATACGCAGTATTTT. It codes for CASTGTDTQYF.